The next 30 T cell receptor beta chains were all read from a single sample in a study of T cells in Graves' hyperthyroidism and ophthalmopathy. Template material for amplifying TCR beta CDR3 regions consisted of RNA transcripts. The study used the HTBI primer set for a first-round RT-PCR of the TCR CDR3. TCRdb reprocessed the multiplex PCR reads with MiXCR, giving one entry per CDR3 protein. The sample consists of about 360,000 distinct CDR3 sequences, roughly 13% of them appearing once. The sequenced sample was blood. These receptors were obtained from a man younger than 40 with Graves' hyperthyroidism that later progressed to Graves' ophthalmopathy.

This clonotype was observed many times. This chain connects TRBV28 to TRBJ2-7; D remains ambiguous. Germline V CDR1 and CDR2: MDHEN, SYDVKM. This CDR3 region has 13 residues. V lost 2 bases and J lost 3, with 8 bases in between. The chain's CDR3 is CASSLSTFYEQYF. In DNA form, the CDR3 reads TGTGCCAGCAGTTTAAGCACCTTCTACGAGCAGTACTTC.

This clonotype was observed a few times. CDR3 in DNA: TGTGCCAGCAGGGCCGGGACAGGACCCGCAGATACGCAGTATTTT. Amino acid sequence: CASRAGTGPADTQYF. The V and J genes are TRBV7-9 and TRBJ2-3, with 8 bases identical to TRBD1. Unmatched junction bases numbered 9, after V lost 6 bases and J lost 4 bases. CDR1 and CDR2 (germline): SEHNR, FQNEAQ (reference sequence). There are 15 residues in the CDR3.

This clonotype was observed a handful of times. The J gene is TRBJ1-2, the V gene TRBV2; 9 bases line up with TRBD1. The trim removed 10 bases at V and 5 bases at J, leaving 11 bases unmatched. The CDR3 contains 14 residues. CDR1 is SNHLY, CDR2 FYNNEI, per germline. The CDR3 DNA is TGTGCCAAAATAACAGGGGGCGCGGAGTATGGCTACACCTTC. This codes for CAKITGGAEYGYTF.

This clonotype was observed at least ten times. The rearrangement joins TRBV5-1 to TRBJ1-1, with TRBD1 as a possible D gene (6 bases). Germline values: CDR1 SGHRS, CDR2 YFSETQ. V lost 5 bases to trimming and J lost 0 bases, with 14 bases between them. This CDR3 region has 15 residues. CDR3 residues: CASSEPGQLNTEAFF. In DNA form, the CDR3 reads TGCGCCAGCAGTGAACCGGGACAACTGAACACTGAAGCTTTCTTT.

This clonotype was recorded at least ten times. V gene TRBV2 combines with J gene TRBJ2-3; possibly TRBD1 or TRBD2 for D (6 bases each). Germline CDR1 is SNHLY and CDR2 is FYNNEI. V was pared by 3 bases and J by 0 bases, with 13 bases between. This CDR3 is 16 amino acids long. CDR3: CASSDWGAASTDTQYF. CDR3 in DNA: TGTGCCAGCAGTGATTGGGGGGCCGCTAGCACAGATACGCAGTATTTT.

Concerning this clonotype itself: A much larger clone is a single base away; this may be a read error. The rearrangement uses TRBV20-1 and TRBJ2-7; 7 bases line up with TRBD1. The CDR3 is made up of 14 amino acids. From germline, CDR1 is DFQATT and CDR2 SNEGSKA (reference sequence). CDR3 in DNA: TGCAATGCTAGAGGGACAGAAAGCTCCTACGAGCAGTACTTC. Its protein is CNARGTESSYEQYF.

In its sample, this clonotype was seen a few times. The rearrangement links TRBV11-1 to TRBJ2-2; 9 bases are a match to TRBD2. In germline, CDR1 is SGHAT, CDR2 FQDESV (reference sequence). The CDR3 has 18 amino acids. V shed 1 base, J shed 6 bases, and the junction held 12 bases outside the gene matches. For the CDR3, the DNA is TGTGCCAGCAGCTTAGAGGCGCGGGGGGGCCTGGTGGCCGGGGAGCTGTTTTTT. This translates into CASSLEARGGLVAGELFF.

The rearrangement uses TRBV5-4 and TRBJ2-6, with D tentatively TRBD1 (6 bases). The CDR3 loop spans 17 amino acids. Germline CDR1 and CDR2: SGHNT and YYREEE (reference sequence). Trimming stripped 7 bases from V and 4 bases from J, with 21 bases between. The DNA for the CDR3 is TGTGCCAGCTCCGCCAGGACAGAACCTTTGGGGGCCAACGTCCTGACTTTC. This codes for CASSARTEPLGANVLTF.

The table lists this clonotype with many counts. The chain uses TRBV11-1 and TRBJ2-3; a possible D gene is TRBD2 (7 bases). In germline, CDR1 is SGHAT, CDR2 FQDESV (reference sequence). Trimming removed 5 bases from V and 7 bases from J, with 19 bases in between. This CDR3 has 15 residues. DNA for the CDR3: TGTGCCAGCAGCGAATTCGCCGGGGGGCCCTATACGCAGTATTTT. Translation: CASSEFAGGPYTQYF.

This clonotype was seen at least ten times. The CDR3 reads CASSVTPSGNTIYF. CDR3 DNA sequence: TGTGCCAGCAGTGTGACACCCTCTGGAAACACCATATATTTT. The chain carries TRBV2 and TRBJ1-3, with D uncertain. Germline V gene sequence: CDR1 SNHLY, CDR2 FYNNEI. Trimming took off 4 bases at V and 0 bases at J, with 7 bases between the two ends. The CDR3 has 14 amino acids.

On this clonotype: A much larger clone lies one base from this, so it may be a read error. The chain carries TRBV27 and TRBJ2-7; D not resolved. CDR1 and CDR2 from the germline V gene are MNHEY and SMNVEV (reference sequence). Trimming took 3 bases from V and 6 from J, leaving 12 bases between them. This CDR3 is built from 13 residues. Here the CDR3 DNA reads TGTGCCAGCAGTTTGGGCATGGAATGCGAGCAGTACTTC. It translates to CASSLGMECEQYF.

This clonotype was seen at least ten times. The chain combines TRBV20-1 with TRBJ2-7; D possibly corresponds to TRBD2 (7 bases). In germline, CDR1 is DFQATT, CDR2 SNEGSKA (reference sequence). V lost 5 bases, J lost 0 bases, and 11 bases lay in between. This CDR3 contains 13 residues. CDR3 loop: CSAGGAVSYEQYF. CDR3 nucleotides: TGCAGTGCTGGGGGGGCAGTCTCCTACGAGCAGTACTTC.

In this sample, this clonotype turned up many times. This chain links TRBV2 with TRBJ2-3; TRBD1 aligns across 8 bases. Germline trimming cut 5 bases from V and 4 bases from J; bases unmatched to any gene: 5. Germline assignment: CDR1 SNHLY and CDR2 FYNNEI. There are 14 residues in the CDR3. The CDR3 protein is CASSRDRGPDTQYF. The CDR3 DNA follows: TGTGCCAGCAGTAGAGACAGGGGACCAGATACGCAGTATTTT.

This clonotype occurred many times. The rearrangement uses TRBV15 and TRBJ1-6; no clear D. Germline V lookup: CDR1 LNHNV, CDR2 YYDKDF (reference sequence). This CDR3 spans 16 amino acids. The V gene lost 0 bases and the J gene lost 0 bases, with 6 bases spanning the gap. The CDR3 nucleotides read TGTGCCACCAGCAGAGATATTAGCTCCTATAATTCACCCCTCCACTTT. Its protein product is CATSRDISSYNSPLHF.

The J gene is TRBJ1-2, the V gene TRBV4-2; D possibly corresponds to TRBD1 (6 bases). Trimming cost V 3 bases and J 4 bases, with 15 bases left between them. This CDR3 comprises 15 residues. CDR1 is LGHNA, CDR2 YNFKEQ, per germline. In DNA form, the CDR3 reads TGTGCCAGCAGCCATGGACAGAAGAAAATCTATGGCTACACCTTC. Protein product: CASSHGQKKIYGYTF.

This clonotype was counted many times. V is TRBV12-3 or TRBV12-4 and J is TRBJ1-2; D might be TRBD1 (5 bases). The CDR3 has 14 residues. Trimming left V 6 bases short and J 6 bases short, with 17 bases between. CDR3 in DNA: TGTGCCAGCAGGGCACATGGTAGGGGTGATGGCTACACCTTC. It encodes CASRAHGRGDGYTF.

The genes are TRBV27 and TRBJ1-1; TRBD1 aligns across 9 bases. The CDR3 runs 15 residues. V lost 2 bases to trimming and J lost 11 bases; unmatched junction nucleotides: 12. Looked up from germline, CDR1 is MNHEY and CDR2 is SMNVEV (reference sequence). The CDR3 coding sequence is TGTGCCAGCAGTTTAACACATCCGGGACAGGGTTCGGCTTTCTTT. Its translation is CASSLTHPGQGSAFF.

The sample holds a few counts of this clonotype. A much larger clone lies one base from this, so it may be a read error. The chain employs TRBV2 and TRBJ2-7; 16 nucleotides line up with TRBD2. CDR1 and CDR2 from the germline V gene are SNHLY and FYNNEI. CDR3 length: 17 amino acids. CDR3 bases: TGTACCAGCAGTATCGGGACTAGCGGGGGGGCCTTGAACGAGCAGTACTTC. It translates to CTSSIGTSGGALNEQYF.

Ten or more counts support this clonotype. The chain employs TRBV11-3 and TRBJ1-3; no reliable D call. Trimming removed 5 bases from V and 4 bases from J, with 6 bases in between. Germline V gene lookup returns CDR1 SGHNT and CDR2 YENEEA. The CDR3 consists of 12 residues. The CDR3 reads CASSRGGNTIYF. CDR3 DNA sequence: TGTGCCAGCAGCCGCGGGGGAAACACCATATATTTT.

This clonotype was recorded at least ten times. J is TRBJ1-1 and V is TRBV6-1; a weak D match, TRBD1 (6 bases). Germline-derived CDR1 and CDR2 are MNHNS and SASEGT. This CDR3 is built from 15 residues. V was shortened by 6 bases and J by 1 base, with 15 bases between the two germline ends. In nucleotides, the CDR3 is TGTGCCAGCAGGGATAGGGGGGCGACGAACACTGAAGCTTTCTTT. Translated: CASRDRGATNTEAFF.

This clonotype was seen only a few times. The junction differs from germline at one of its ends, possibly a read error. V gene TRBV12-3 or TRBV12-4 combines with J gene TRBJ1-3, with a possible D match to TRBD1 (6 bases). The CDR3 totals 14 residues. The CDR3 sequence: CTSRSTGYGNTIYF. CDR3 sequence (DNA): TGTACCAGCAGGTCCACAGGGTACGGAAACACCATATATTTT.

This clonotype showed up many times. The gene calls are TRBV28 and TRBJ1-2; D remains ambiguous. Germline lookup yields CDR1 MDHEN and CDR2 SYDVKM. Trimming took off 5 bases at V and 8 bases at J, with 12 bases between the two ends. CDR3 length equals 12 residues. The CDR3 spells CASSISLIGYTF. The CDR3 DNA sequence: TGTGCCAGCAGTATTTCCCTTATAGGCTACACCTTC.

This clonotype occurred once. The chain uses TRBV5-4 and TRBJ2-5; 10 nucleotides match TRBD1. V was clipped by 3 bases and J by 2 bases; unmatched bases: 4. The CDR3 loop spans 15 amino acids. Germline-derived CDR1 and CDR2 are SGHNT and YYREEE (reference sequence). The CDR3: CASSWTGGSQETQYF. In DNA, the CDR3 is TGTGCCAGCAGCTGGACAGGGGGAAGTCAAGAGACCCAGTACTTC. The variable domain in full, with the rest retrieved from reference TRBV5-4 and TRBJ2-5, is ETGVTQSPTHLIKTRGQQVTLRCSSQSGHNTVSWYQQALGQGPQFIFQYYREEENGRGNFPPRFSGLQFPNYSSELNVNALELDDSALYLCASSWTGGSQETQYFGPGTRLLVL.

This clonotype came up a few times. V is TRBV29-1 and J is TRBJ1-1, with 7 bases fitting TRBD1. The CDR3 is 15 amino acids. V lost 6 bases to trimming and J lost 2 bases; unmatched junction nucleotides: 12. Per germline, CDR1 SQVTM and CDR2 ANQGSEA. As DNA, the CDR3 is TGCAGCGTGGATCCGGGACAGATCCTTAACACTGAAGCTTTCTTT. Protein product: CSVDPGQILNTEAFF.

CDR3 in amino acids: CASRLGGPLPYNEQFF. The DNA of the CDR3 is TGTGCCAGCAGGCTCGGGGGTCCACTCCCCTACAATGAGCAGTTCTTC. V usage is TRBV27 and J usage is TRBJ2-1; the D gene is possibly TRBD2 (6 bases). CDR3 length: 16 amino acids. The V and J ends lost 6 bases and 2 bases respectively, with 17 bases between them. The germline CDR1 and CDR2 sequences are MNHEY and SMNVEV (reference sequence).

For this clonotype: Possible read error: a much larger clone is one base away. CDR3 DNA sequence: TGTGCTAGTGGTTTGGCCCCCTCGGGCGGGGGGCCCTACGAGCAGTACTTC. Translation: CASGLAPSGGGPYEQYF. The rearrangement links TRBV12-5 to TRBJ2-7, with TRBD2 identical over 8 bases. Germline-derived CDR1 and CDR2 are LGHNT and FRNRAP. The V and J ends lost 1 base and 2 bases, in that order; junction bases with no gene match: 10. The CDR3 consists of 17 residues.

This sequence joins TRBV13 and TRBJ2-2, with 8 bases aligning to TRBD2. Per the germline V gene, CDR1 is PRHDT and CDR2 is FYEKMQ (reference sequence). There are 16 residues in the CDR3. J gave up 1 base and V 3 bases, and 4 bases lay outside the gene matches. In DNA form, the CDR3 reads TGTGCCAGCAGCTTTAGTCTAGCGGGGAACACCGGGGAGCTGTTTTTT. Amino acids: CASSFSLAGNTGELFF.

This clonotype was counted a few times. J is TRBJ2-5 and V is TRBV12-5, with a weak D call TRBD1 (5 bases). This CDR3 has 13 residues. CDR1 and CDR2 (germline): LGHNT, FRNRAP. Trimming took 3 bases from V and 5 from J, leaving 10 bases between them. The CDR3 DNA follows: TGTGCTAGTGGTTTAAGGGGAATTGAGACCCAGTACTTC. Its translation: CASGLRGIETQYF.

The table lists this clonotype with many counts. CDR3 region: CSAQKTMNTEAFF. The CDR3, as DNA: TGCAGTGCCCAGAAAACAATGAACACTGAAGCTTTCTTT. This chain joins TRBV20-1 and TRBJ1-1; D is ambiguous. This CDR3 region has 13 residues. V lost 6 bases and J lost 0, with 11 bases in between. From germline, CDR1 is DFQATT and CDR2 SNEGSKA (reference sequence).

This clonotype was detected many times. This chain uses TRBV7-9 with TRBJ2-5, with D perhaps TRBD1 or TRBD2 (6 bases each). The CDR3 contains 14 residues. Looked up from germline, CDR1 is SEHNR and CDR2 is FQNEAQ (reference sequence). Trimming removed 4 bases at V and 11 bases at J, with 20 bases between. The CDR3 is CASSSHRAPEGQYF. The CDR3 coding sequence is TGTGCCAGCAGCTCCCACAGGGCCCCGGAGGGTCAGTACTTC.